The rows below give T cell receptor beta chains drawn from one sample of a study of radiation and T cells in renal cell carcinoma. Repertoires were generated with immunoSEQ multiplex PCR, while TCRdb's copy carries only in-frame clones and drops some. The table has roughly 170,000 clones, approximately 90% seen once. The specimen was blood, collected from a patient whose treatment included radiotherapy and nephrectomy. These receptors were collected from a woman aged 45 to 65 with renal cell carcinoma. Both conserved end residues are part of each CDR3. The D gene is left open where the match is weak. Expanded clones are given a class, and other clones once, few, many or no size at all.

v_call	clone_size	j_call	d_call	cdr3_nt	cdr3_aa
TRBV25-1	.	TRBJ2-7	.	TGTGCCAGCAGGAAAAACCTTCCTCACTACGAGCAGTACTTC	CASRKNLPHYEQYF
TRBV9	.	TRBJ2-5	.	TGTGCCAGCAGCGTAGGGGGCGGGGTGGAGACCCAGTACTTC	CASSVGGGVETQYF
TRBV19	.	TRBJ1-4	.	TGTGCCAGTAGTAACCCCAACGGGGAAAAACTGTTTTTT	CASSNPNGEKLFF
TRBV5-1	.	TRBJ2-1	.	TGCGCCAGCAGCTCGGGTACCTTGTCCTACAATGAGCAGTTCTTC	CASSSGTLSYNEQFF
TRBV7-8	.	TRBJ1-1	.	TGTGCCAGCAGCCCCGCTTGGGTCCTGGCCGGGGGCACTGAAGCTTTCTTT	CASSPAWVLAGGTEAFF
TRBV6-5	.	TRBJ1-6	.	TGTGCCAGCAGTTACGATAGAAATTCACCCCTCCACTTT	CASSYDRNSPLHF
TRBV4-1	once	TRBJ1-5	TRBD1	TGCGCCAGCAGCCGGGACAGGGAAAGAAATCAGCCCCAGCATTTT	CASSRDRERNQPQHF
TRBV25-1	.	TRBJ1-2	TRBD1	TGTGCCAGCAGTGAGGGAAGGGGGCGCCTTGGTGGCTACACCTTC	CASSEGRGRLGGYTF
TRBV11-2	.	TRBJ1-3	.	TGTGCCAGCAGCCCCACCCGGGGCTCTGGAAACACCATATATTTT	CASSPTRGSGNTIYF
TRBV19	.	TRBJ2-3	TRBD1	TGTGCCAGTAGTATAACAGGGGCGGCAGATACGCAGTATTTT	CASSITGAADTQYF
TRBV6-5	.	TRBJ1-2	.	TGTGCCAGCACCGGGGGATTTAACTATGGCTACACCTTC	CASTGGFNYGYTF
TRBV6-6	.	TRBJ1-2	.	TGTGCCAGCAGTTACGACACTACTAACTATGGCTACACCTTC	CASSYDTTNYGYTF
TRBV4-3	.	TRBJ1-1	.	TGCGCCAGCAGCCACGGCCGGGAGCCGAACACTGAAGCTTTCTTT	CASSHGREPNTEAFF
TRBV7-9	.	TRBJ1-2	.	TGTGCCAGCAGCTTAGTTTATGAGTCTAACTATGGCTACACCTTC	CASSLVYESNYGYTF
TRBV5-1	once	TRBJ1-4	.	TGCGCCAGCAGCTTGGCGGCAGCCTTCAATGAAAAACTGTTTTTT	CASSLAAAFNEKLFF
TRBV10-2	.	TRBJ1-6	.	TGCGCCAGCAGTAACAGGGATAATTCACCCCTCCACTTT	CASSNRDNSPLHF
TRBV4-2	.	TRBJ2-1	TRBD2	TGTGCCAGCAGCCTACAACTAGCGGGGGGGCCCGGTGAGGAGCAGTTCTTC	CASSLQLAGGPGEEQFF
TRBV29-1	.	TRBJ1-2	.	TGCAGCGTTGTAGGGGCCCTTGGCTACACCTTC	CSVVGALGYTF
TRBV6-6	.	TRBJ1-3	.	TGTGCCAGCAGTCCATTAGAAGGGGAACCCAGGGACACCATATATTTT	CASSPLEGEPRDTIYF
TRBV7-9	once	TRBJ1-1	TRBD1	TGTGCCAGCAGCGGAACCGGGACAGCTAACACTGAAGCTTTCTTT	CASSGTGTANTEAFF
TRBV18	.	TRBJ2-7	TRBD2	TGTGCCAGCTCACCACCACTAGCGGGTTCTTACGAGCAGTACTTC	CASSPPLAGSYEQYF
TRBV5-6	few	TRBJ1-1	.	TGTGCCAGCAGCGACCTGACCGCAGTTGGGAGGTGGGACACTGAAGCTTTCTTT	CASSDLTAVGRWDTEAFF
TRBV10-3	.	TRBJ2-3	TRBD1	TGTGCCATCAGTGGGGACAGCCAAGATACGCAGTATTTT	CAISGDSQDTQYF
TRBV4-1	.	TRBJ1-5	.	TGCGCCAGCAGCCAAGTTCGCAATCAGCCCCAGCATTTT	CASSQVRNQPQHF
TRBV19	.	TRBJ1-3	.	TGTGCCAGTAGTATCCCAGCAGATTCCTTCTCTGGAAACACCATATATTTT	CASSIPADSFSGNTIYF
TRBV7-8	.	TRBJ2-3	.	TGTGCCAGCAGCCAGACAAGAAGCACAGATACGCAGTATTTT	CASSQTRSTDTQYF
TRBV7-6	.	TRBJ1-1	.	TGTGCCAGCAGCTCCCTCGAGAACACTGAAGCTTTCTTT	CASSSLENTEAFF
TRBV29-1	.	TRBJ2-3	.	TGCAGCGTAGCGACGGACGAGAGGGCAGATACGCAGTATTTT	CSVATDERADTQYF
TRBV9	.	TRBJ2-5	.	TGTGCCAGCAGCGTACTTGGGGGGACAGAGACCCAGTACTTC	CASSVLGGTETQYF
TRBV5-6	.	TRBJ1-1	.	TGTGCCAGCAGCTTGCTCCAGAACACTGAAGCTTTCTTT	CASSLLQNTEAFF
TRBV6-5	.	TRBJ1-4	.	TGTGCCAGCACCGACGATCGGGGGGGAAAACTGTTTTTT	CASTDDRGGKLFF
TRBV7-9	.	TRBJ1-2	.	TGTGCCAGCAGCTCCGGGACGGCCCAATACTATGGCTACACCTTC	CASSSGTAQYYGYTF
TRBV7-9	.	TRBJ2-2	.	TGTGCCAGCAGCTTAACAGCGAACACCGGGGAGCTGTTTTTT	CASSLTANTGELFF
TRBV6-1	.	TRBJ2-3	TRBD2	TGTGCCAGCAGTGAAAACTTGGGCGGGGGGGCTTTAGATACGCAGTATTTT	CASSENLGGGALDTQYF
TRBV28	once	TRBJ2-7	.	TGTGCCAGCAGTTTCCACGAGCAGTACTTC	CASSFHEQYF
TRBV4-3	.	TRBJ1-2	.	TGCGCCAGCAGCCAATCCCGGACTGACACCCCAGGGGGCTACACCTTC	CASSQSRTDTPGGYTF
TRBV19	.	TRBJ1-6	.	TGTGCCAGTAGTATATCCGGGTATGGGAATTCACCCCTCCACTTT	CASSISGYGNSPLHF
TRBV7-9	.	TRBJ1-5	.	TGTGCCAGCAGCTTAGGAGGGTATAGCAATCAGCCCCAGCATTTT	CASSLGGYSNQPQHF
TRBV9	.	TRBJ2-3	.	TGTGCCAGCAGCGTAGACCCGGACTACACAGATACGCAGTATTTT	CASSVDPDYTDTQYF
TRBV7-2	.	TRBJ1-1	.	TGTGCCACTCAGGGGATAATAACCCTCGGGACTGAAGCTTTCTTT	CATQGIITLGTEAFF
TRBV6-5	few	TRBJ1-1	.	TGTGCCAGCAGTTACAGCGGGGGCACAACTGAAGCTTTCTTT	CASSYSGGTTEAFF
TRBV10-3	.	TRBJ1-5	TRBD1	TGTGCCATCAGCGGGACAGGGGGCGAGGATCAGCCCCAGCATTTT	CAISGTGGEDQPQHF
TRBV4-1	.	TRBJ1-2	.	TGCGCCAGCAGCCAAATCATGGCATATGGCTACACCTTC	CASSQIMAYGYTF
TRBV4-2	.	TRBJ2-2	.	TGTGCCAGCAGCATAGACCGGTTCAGGAACACCGGGGAGCTGTTTTTT	CASSIDRFRNTGELFF
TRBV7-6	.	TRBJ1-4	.	TGTGCCAGCAGCCGTCAGCCTCGGAGCCGACAGCCTAATGAAAAACTGTTTTTT	CASSRQPRSRQPNEKLFF
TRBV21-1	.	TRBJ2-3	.	TGTGCCAGCAGCAAAGACCTCCCCGGGACAGGGAGGACAGATACGCAGTATTTT	CASSKDLPGTGRTDTQYF
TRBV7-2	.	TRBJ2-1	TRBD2	TGTGCCAGCAGCTTAGATGGCGGGGGGCAGTACAATGAGCAGTTCTTC	CASSLDGGGQYNEQFF
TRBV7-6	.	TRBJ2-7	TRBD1	TGTGCCAGCAGCGCCCTCCGGGACAGGGGGCCCTACGAGCAGTACTTC	CASSALRDRGPYEQYF
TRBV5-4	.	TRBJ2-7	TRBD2	TGTGCCAGCCGACTAGCGGGGCTGAACGAGCAGTACTTC	CASRLAGLNEQYF
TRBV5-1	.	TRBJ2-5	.	TGCGCCAGCAGCTTGGGCCTCTTCCAAGAGACCCAGTACTTC	CASSLGLFQETQYF
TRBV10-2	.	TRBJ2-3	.	TGCGCCAGGAGCAGCGGCGGTGGTGGGACAGATACGCAGTATTTT	CARSSGGGGTDTQYF